This TCR beta chain was sequenced for a study of blood T cell repertoires in COVID-19. Study-wide context: Researchers got acute and convalescent COVID-19 samples from the United States, Italy and Spain. T cells, B-cell-depleted T cells, or PBMCs supplied cDNA or gDNA.

Original methodology: Researchers report that nucleated cell counts were estimated from reference gene primer amplification. The method was immunoSEQ multiplex PCR; TCRdb's version includes in-frame clones alone and lacks a portion of them. V, J and clone size reflect that table, while D and trimming were determined from the DNA. Of about 110,000 clones listed, about 84% are singletons. Germline CDR1 is MNHEY and CDR2 is SVGAGI. Trimming shortened V by 4 bases and J by 6 bases, and 12 bases separated the two germline ends. There are 13 residues in the CDR3. This sequence was found in a woman aged 55 to 70 with acute or convalescent COVID-19. The sample taken for sequencing was peripheral blood. This chain links TRBV6-5 with TRBJ1-2; D ambiguous. The CDR3 here is CASSLSGLNGYTF. As DNA, the CDR3 is TGTGCCAGCAGTTTGTCGGGTTTAAATGGCTACACCTTC.